The 25 T cell receptor beta chains below all came from one sample that was sequenced in a study of blood T cell repertoires in COVID-19. Sequenced by immunoSEQ multiplex PCR; TCRdb stores in-frame clones only, minus some. The data show tens of thousands of clones, approximately 86% seen once. Specimen: peripheral blood. The receptors shown here come from a woman between 70 and 85 years old with active COVID-19.

This rearrangement joins TRBV7-9 to TRBJ1-5, with D unclear. Per the germline V gene, CDR1 is SEHNR and CDR2 is FQNEAQ (reference sequence). Trimming pared 1 base from V and 3 bases from J, leaving 13 bases between. This CDR3 comprises 16 residues. CDR3 amino acids: CASSLGGRGDNQPQHF. The CDR3 region has the DNA TGTGCCAGCAGCTTAGGAGGGAGAGGTGACAATCAGCCCCAGCATTTT.

The chain combines TRBV28 with TRBJ2-1; the match to TRBD1 covers 9 bases. CDR3 length: 16 amino acids. The ends lost 0 bases at V and 5 bases at J; junction bases unmatched: 5. The germline V gene encodes CDR1 MDHEN and CDR2 SYDVKM. The DNA for the CDR3 is TGTGCCAGCAGTTTATGGGCCGGGACAGGGAACAATGAGCAGTTCTTC. Its translation: CASSLWAGTGNNEQFF.

The chain links TRBV19 to TRBJ2-4; 7 positions match TRBD1. Germline values: CDR1 LNHDA, CDR2 SQIVND (reference sequence). J lost 8 bases, V lost 5 bases, and 18 bases had no gene match. The CDR3 length is 17 residues. CDR3 in amino acids: CASSLISDRKGFDIQYF. The DNA of the CDR3 is TGTGCCAGTAGTCTGATATCGGACAGGAAGGGTTTTGACATTCAGTACTTC.

The genes are TRBV18 and TRBJ2-5; 8 bases line up with TRBD2. V trimming: 3 bases; J trimming: 2 bases; junction bases outside the gene matches: 2. The germline V gene encodes CDR1 KGHSH and CDR2 LQKENI. This CDR3 is built from 14 residues. As DNA, the CDR3 is TGTGCCAGCTCACCTCAGCGGGGGCAAGAGACCCAGTACTTC. Its translation is CASSPQRGQETQYF.

V and J are TRBV5-1 and TRBJ2-3, with 8 bases matching TRBD2. CDR1 SGHRS and CDR2 YFSETQ come from the germline V gene. The CDR3 contains 19 residues. After removal of 0 bases from V and 0 bases from J, the junction contained 12 bases not matched to a gene. In nucleotides, the CDR3 is TGCGCCAGCAGCTTGGGGGACCAAAGCGGGAGAGGGAGCACAGATACGCAGTATTTT. Translation: CASSLGDQSGRGSTDTQYF.

This rearrangement joins TRBV6-2 or TRBV6-3 to TRBJ2-2, with 9 positions matching TRBD2. From germline, CDR1 is MNHEY and CDR2 SVGEGT. This CDR3 contains 14 residues. The junction had 1 base not matched to a gene; V was cut back by 5 bases and J by 3 bases. CDR3 region: CASSRTSDTGELFF. The CDR3 DNA reads TGTGCCAGCAGTAGGACTAGCGACACCGGGGAGCTGTTTTTT.

The chain combines TRBV29-1 with TRBJ2-5, with D maybe TRBD2 (6 bases). The CDR3 runs 13 residues. V dropped 4 bases and J dropped 0 bases, with 9 bases sitting between them. Germline CDR1 is SQVTM and CDR2 is ANQGSEA. The chain's CDR3 is CSVVGGNQETQYF. CDR3 DNA sequence: TGCAGCGTTGTCGGCGGGAACCAAGAGACCCAGTACTTC.

J is TRBJ1-6 and V is TRBV15, with a possible D match to TRBD1 (5 bases). Germline lookup yields CDR1 LNHNV and CDR2 YYDKDF (reference sequence). This CDR3 contains 15 residues. V was trimmed by 6 bases and J by 0 bases, leaving 9 bases between them. The CDR3 reads CATRADSSYNSPLHF. In DNA, the CDR3 is TGTGCCACCAGAGCAGACAGCTCCTATAATTCACCCCTCCACTTT.

This sequence joins TRBV5-4 and TRBJ2-3, with 11 bases lining up with TRBD2. The ends lost 4 bases at V and 1 base at J; junction bases unmatched: 5. The V gene's germline CDR1 is SGHNT and CDR2 YYREEE (reference sequence). This CDR3 is built from 16 residues. The CDR3 DNA follows: TGTGCCAGCAGCCCACTAGCGGGAGTGGGCACAGATACGCAGTATTTT. Protein sequence: CASSPLAGVGTDTQYF.

The chain carries TRBV3-1 (or the pseudogene TRBV3-2) and TRBJ2-1; TRBD2 matches at 8 bases. Germline V gene lookup returns CDR1 LGHDT and CDR2 YNNKEL (reference sequence). V gave up 5 bases and J gave up 4 bases; unmatched junction bases: 16. The CDR3 has 18 amino acids. The chain's CDR3 is CASSARGSAGAPYNEQFF. CDR3 coding DNA: TGTGCCAGCAGCGCGCGGGGGTCAGCGGGAGCCCCTTACAATGAGCAGTTCTTC.

V and J are TRBV2 and TRBJ2-2; TRBD2 aligns across 8 bases. V shed 7 bases, J shed 6 bases, and the junction held 16 bases outside the gene matches. Germline CDR1 is SNHLY and CDR2 is FYNNEI. The CDR3 totals 17 residues. The CDR3 nucleotides are TGTGCCAGCATCGACCCTGGGCTAGCGGGCCTCCCCGGGGAGCTGTTTTTT. Translated: CASIDPGLAGLPGELFF. Together with reference TRBV2 and TRBJ2-2, the CDR3 gives the full variable domain: EPEVTQTPSHQVTQMGQEVILRCVPISNHLYFYWYRQILGQKVEFLVSFYNNEISEKSEIFDDQFSVERPDGSNFTLKIRSTKLEDSAMYFCASIDPGLAGLPGELFFGEGSRLTVL.

In nucleotides, the CDR3 is TGTGCCAGCAGTTCCTTTAGAATGCCTGGGGCCAACGTCCTGACTTTC. It is translated as CASSSFRMPGANVLTF. The chain combines TRBV27 with TRBJ2-6; D unresolved. Germline lookup yields CDR1 MNHEY and CDR2 SMNVEV (reference sequence). V lost 4 bases and J lost 2, with 12 bases in between. The CDR3 is made up of 16 amino acids.

This clone was counted once. The V call is TRBV27, the J call TRBJ2-2; possibly TRBD2 for D (6 bases). The CDR3 extends over 15 amino acids. Trimming removed 10 bases from V and 6 bases from J, with 21 bases in between. The V gene's germline CDR1 is MNHEY and CDR2 SMNVEV (reference sequence). The CDR3 spells CATAPPGVGAGELFF. Here the CDR3 DNA reads TGTGCCACCGCCCCCCCGGGAGTTGGAGCCGGGGAGCTGTTTTTT.

This clone came up once. This chain connects TRBV5-8 to TRBJ2-7; D may be TRBD1 (6 bases). Germline CDR1 SGHTS, CDR2 YDEGEE. CDR3 length: 13 residues. The V and J ends lost 3 bases and 6 bases respectively, with 13 bases between them. DNA of the CDR3: TGTGCCAGCAGCTCCCTGGGGGCCGGCGAGCAGTACTTC. Encoded protein: CASSSLGAGEQYF. Together with reference TRBV5-8 and TRBJ2-7, the CDR3 gives the full variable domain: EAGVTQSPTHLIKTRGQQATLRCSPISGHTSVYWYQQALGLGLQFLLWYDEGEERNRGNFPPRFSGRQFPNYSSELNVNALELEDSALYLCASSSLGAGEQYFGPGTRLTVT.

This chain joins TRBV5-4 and TRBJ2-7; tentatively, D is TRBD2 (6 bases). V lost 0 bases and J lost 12, with 22 bases in between. Germline V gives CDR1 SGHNT, CDR2 YYREEE (reference sequence). CDR3 length equals 15 residues. The CDR3, as DNA: TGTGCCAGCAGCTTGGGGGTACTAGCAGCGGGCCCCTGGTACTTC. Its translation: CASSLGVLAAGPWYF.

V gene TRBV18 combines with J gene TRBJ2-2; TRBD1 is a possible D gene (6 bases). The V gene lost 6 bases and the J gene lost 1 base, with 9 bases spanning the gap. Per germline, CDR1 KGHSH and CDR2 LQKENI. The CDR3 covers 14 residues. The CDR3 coding sequence is TGTGCCAGCTCCACGGGACAGAACACCGGGGAGCTGTTTTTT. Protein sequence: CASSTGQNTGELFF.

This clone showed up just a few times. V usage is TRBV9 and J usage is TRBJ2-1; no definite D call. Germline V gene lookup returns CDR1 SGDLS and CDR2 YYNGEE. V lost 2 bases and J 9 bases, leaving 15 bases between the germline ends. The CDR3 totals 14 residues. The CDR3 nucleotides read TGTGCCAGCAGCGTCGACCCTAGTTGGAGTGAGCAGTTCTTC. Translating it yields CASSVDPSWSEQFF.

In DNA, the CDR3 is TGTGCCTGGAGAAGAGGCGGTCAAGCGGGTCGAGGCTACACCTTC. This sequence encodes CAWRRGGQAGRGYTF. This chain connects TRBV30 to TRBJ1-2, with unresolved D. CDR1 is GTSNPN, CDR2 SVGIG, per germline (reference sequence). The CDR3 extends over 15 amino acids. V lost 3 bases, J lost 8 bases, and 22 bases lay in between.

The genes are TRBV2 and TRBJ2-5; 7 bases line up with TRBD1. In germline, CDR1 is SNHLY, CDR2 FYNNEI. The CDR3 length is 14 residues. J lost 3 bases, V lost 7 bases, and 8 bases had no gene match. Here the CDR3 reads CASNLPGTEETQYF. In DNA form, the CDR3 reads TGTGCCAGCAACCTCCCCGGGACAGAAGAGACCCAGTACTTC. The complete variable domain, with remaining parts taken from reference TRBV2 and TRBJ2-5, reads EPEVTQTPSHQVTQMGQEVILRCVPISNHLYFYWYRQILGQKVEFLVSFYNNEISEKSEIFDDQFSVERPDGSNFTLKIRSTKLEDSAMYFCASNLPGTEETQYFGPGTRLLVL.

This sequence joins TRBV5-1 and TRBJ1-2; D is ambiguous. The CDR3 totals 14 residues. The germline gives CDR1 SGHRS, CDR2 YFSETQ. Trimming removed 4 bases from V and 8 bases from J, with 18 bases in between. The CDR3 loop is CASSPGDGRGGYTF. The CDR3 nucleotides are TGCGCCAGCAGCCCGGGAGACGGCCGCGGGGGCTACACCTTC.

This chain uses TRBV6-5 with TRBJ1-1; 8 bases are a match to TRBD1. The germline V gene has CDR1 MNHEY and CDR2 SVGAGI. V shed 8 bases, J shed 4 bases, and the junction held 12 bases outside the gene matches. The CDR3 runs 15 residues. The CDR3 loop reads CASHLKTGGFTEAFF. Here the CDR3 DNA reads TGTGCCAGCCATCTTAAAACAGGGGGATTCACTGAAGCTTTCTTT.

The genes are TRBV6-4 and TRBJ2-2; 7 bases agree with TRBD2. Germline CDR1 MRHNA, CDR2 SNTAGT. V lost 6 bases, J lost 1 base, and 2 bases stayed unmatched. The CDR3 is 14 amino acids. Written as DNA, the CDR3 is TGTGCCAGCAGAACTAGCGAGAACACCGGGGAGCTGTTTTTT. Protein: CASRTSENTGELFF.

This clone is a singleton in its sample. The chain is built from TRBV19 and TRBJ2-5; possible D gene TRBD1, 5 bases. CDR3 size: 13 residues. With 6 bases removed from V and 0 bases from J, the gap between germline ends came to 8 bases. Germline V gives CDR1 LNHDA, CDR2 SQIVND (reference sequence). CDR3 sequence (DNA): TGTGCCAGTAGCTACAGGAACCAAGAGACCCAGTACTTC. Translating it yields CASSYRNQETQYF.

This clone was counted a few times. The V gene is TRBV3-1 (or the pseudogene TRBV3-2), the J gene TRBJ2-7; D is ambiguous. The V gene lost 0 bases and the J gene lost 2 bases, with 8 bases spanning the gap. In germline, CDR1 is LGHDT, CDR2 YNNKEL (reference sequence). The CDR3 totals 14 residues. The DNA for the CDR3 is TGTGCCAGCAGCCAAGACCATGTTGCCTACGAGCAGTACTTC. Translated, it gives CASSQDHVAYEQYF.

Details on this clone: A read error may account for a junction end that differs from germline. This chain connects TRBV7-9 to TRBJ1-2; 8 bases are shared with TRBD1. The CDR3 totals 13 residues. Per the germline V gene, CDR1 is SEHNR and CDR2 is FQNEAQ (reference sequence). The CDR3 DNA is TGTGCCAGCAGCTTAGGGGGACAGGTCCTATTCCACTTC. Translated: CASSLGGQVLFHF.